The 2 T cell receptor beta chains below all came from one sample that was sequenced in a study of blood T cell repertoires in COVID-19. Produced via immunoSEQ multiplex PCR; TCRdb's table is partial and in-frame only. The repertoire holds hundreds of thousands of clones, with roughly 87% as singletons. Material: peripheral blood. The receptor set was obtained from a human donor in a cohort sampled during active COVID-19.

The chain combines TRBV5-1 with TRBJ2-3; D might be TRBD2 (6 bases). The CDR3 sequence is 13 residues long. CDR1 is SGHRS and CDR2 is YFSETQ in the germline V gene. Trimming took off 4 bases at V and 5 bases at J, with 11 bases between the two ends. The CDR3: CASSRDSQDTQYF. For the CDR3, the DNA is TGCGCCAGCAGCCGGGACTCCCAAGATACGCAGTATTTT.

This rearrangement joins TRBV7-9 to TRBJ2-1; TRBD2 agrees at 9 bases. The CDR3 sequence is 18 residues long. V gave up 5 bases and J gave up 4 bases; unmatched junction bases: 15. Germline V gene data show CDR1 as SEHNR and CDR2 as FQNEAQ (reference sequence). CDR3 nucleotide sequence: TGTGCCAGCAGCCCGCATGTATCAACTAGCGGGCGATACAATGAGCAGTTCTTC. Protein product: CASSPHVSTSGRYNEQFF.